Each of the 27 T cell receptor beta chains below was sequenced from the same sample in a study of regulatory T cells in long-lasting Graves disease listed by TCRdb under 2021. The library was made by multiplex PCR. The sequencer was an Illumina HiSeq 4000. TCR beta libraries were built with iRepertoire HTBI primers and Arm-PCR amplification of CDR3 regions. The public reads were run again by TCRdb, first through fastp at Q25 and then through MiXCR, and only productive beta chains were kept. Records with the same CDR3 protein are collapsed into one entry carrying the most frequent genes and DNA. The sample data list 500,000 to 800,000 distinct CDR3 sequences, and around 30% of these were observed just once. The ten biggest clones cover 40% to 55% of the sample. Interpreted using the paper, the time point label stands for: persistent/refractory GD, antithyroid drugs over 5 years with positive TRAb. For both TCR sequencing and RNA sequencing, RNA was extracted from PBMCs in TRIzol.

The sample here was peripheral blood mononuclear cells (PBMCs), taken when the disease was refractory, from a patient treated with antithyroid drugs. All receptors derive from a female donor with Graves disease.

The sample holds many counts of this clonotype. V gene TRBV2 combines with J gene TRBJ2-7; D possibly uses TRBD1 or TRBD2 (6 bases each). From germline, CDR1 is SNHLY and CDR2 FYNNEI. The length of the CDR3 is 13 residues. Trimming removed 4 bases at V and 6 bases at J, with 13 bases between. Written as DNA, the CDR3 is TGTGCCAGCAGTGGCGACAGGAGGGGCGAGCAGTACTTC. Translation: CASSGDRRGEQYF.

The sample holds many counts of this clonotype. Here the CDR3 DNA reads TGTGCCAGCAGCTTACTGGCCAGGGAAGAGACCCAGTACTTC. Protein product: CASSLLAREETQYF. The chain recombines TRBV11-2 with TRBJ2-5; tentative D call: TRBD1 (5 bases). CDR3 length: 14 amino acids. V lost 2 bases and J 3 bases, leaving 10 bases between the germline ends. Germline CDR1 and CDR2: SGHAT and FQNNGV.

V is TRBV2 and J is TRBJ1-4; D gene ambiguous. The germline V and J ends were trimmed by 7 bases and 5 bases, with 17 bases remaining between them. The CDR3 extends over 15 amino acids. The germline V gene has CDR1 SNHLY and CDR2 FYNNEI. CDR3 region: CASNPTAEINEKLFF. CDR3 nucleotides: TGTGCCAGCAATCCAACTGCTGAAATAAATGAAAAACTGTTTTTT.

This clonotype was observed a few times. The CDR3 loop reads CASRALRDSQPYGYTF. Written as DNA, the CDR3 is TGTGCCAGCAGGGCTTTAAGGGACAGCCAACCTTATGGCTACACCTTC. This chain links TRBV11-2 with TRBJ1-2; 7 bases agree with TRBD1. Trimming cost V 6 bases and J 5 bases; bases outside gene matches: 15. From germline, CDR1 is SGHAT and CDR2 FQNNGV. This CDR3 contains 16 residues.

The rearrangement uses TRBV6-2 or TRBV6-3 and TRBJ1-1; D is possibly TRBD1 (5 bases). Between the trimmed V and J ends, which lost 2 bases and 4 bases, there was a span of 14 bases. Germline V gene sequence: CDR1 MNHEY, CDR2 SVGEGT. CDR3 length equals 15 residues. The DNA for the CDR3 is TGTGCCAGCAGTTACCGGGCCGGGGGGGGCACTGAAGCTTTCTTT. Translating it yields CASSYRAGGGTEAFF.

This clonotype was observed a few times. The V and J genes are TRBV30 and TRBJ1-2; D is unclear. CDR1 and CDR2 (germline): GTSNPN, SVGIG (reference sequence). V lost 3 bases, J lost 4 bases, and 6 bases lay in between. This CDR3 spans 11 amino acids. The CDR3 loop reads CAWRPPYGYTF. In DNA form, the CDR3 reads TGTGCCTGGAGACCCCCCTATGGCTACACCTTC.

This clonotype has ten or more counts. The chain carries TRBV12-3 or TRBV12-4 and TRBJ1-1, with 8 bases that match TRBD1. The trim removed 5 bases at V and 1 base at J, leaving 9 bases unmatched. The CDR3 runs to 16 residues. DNA for the CDR3: TGTGCCAGCAGTCCAGGACAGGGAGGAGGGAACACTGAAGCTTTCTTT. This gives the protein CASSPGQGGGNTEAFF.

The chain joins TRBV9 to TRBJ1-2, with D perhaps matching TRBD1 (6 bases). Germline lookup yields CDR1 SGDLS and CDR2 YYNGEE. Trimming took 4 bases from V and 6 from J, leaving 19 bases between them. The CDR3 consists of 15 residues. CDR3 nucleotides: TGTGCCAGCAGCTTACAGACGACAGGCCTCCATGGCTACACCTTC. Its protein is CASSLQTTGLHGYTF.

The chain combines TRBV28 with TRBJ2-7, with D hard to call. V was shortened by 6 bases and J by 4 bases, with 13 bases between the two germline ends. This CDR3 has 13 residues. Germline loops: CDR1 MDHEN, CDR2 SYDVKM. CDR3 protein: CASSSVEKYEQYF. CDR3 nucleotide sequence: TGTGCCAGCAGCTCGGTCGAGAAATACGAGCAGTACTTC.

The chain recombines TRBV29-1 with TRBJ2-7; 9 bases fit TRBD2. This CDR3 spans 13 amino acids. V shed 4 bases, J shed 6 bases, and the junction held 7 bases outside the gene matches. CDR1 is SQVTM, CDR2 ANQGSEA, per germline. DNA of the CDR3: TGCAGCGTTGTTAGTAGCGGGAGTGGCGAGCAGTACTTC. Amino acid sequence: CSVVSSGSGEQYF.

This clonotype came up many times. The chain recombines TRBV12-3 or TRBV12-4 with TRBJ2-6, with TRBD1 matching 7 bases. The CDR3 has 15 amino acids. V shed 2 bases, J shed 2 bases, and the junction held 0 bases outside the gene matches. CDR3 DNA sequence: TGTGCCAGCAGTTTACAGGGGGCTGGGGCCAACGTCCTGACTTTC. As protein: CASSLQGAGANVLTF.

This clonotype was detected only a few times. The chain is built from TRBV27 and TRBJ2-7; D might be TRBD1 or TRBD2, each matching 5 bases. CDR1 and CDR2 from the germline V gene are MNHEY and SMNVEV (reference sequence). CDR3 length: 14 amino acids. The ends were cut back, 0 bases at V and 5 bases at J, with 11 bases in the middle. The CDR3 DNA sequence: TGTGCCAGCAGTTTATCTCCTCAGGGAGACGAGCAGTACTTC. Its protein is CASSLSPQGDEQYF.

A few counts support this clonotype. This rearrangement joins TRBV2 to TRBJ1-5; no clear D gene. Looked up from germline, CDR1 is SNHLY and CDR2 is FYNNEI. Trimming left V 2 bases short and J 4 bases short, with 12 bases between. CDR3 length equals 15 residues. The CDR3 DNA reads TGTGCCAGCAGTGAAAGGCAAGGAGGGAATCAGCCCCAGCATTTT. It encodes CASSERQGGNQPQHF. Full variable domain (outside the CDR3, taken from reference TRBV2 and TRBJ1-5): EPEVTQTPSHQVTQMGQEVILRCVPISNHLYFYWYRQILGQKVEFLVSFYNNEISEKSEIFDDQFSVERPDGSNFTLKIRSTKLEDSAMYFCASSERQGGNQPQHFGDGTRLSIL.

The table lists this clonotype with a few counts. The rearrangement uses TRBV3-1 and TRBJ2-5; D assignment may be TRBD1 or TRBD2 (5 bases each). V gave up 4 bases and J gave up 7 bases, with 13 bases separating them. Germline V gene sequence: CDR1 LGHDT, CDR2 YNNKEL (reference sequence). This CDR3 comprises 13 residues. The CDR3: CASSPGAMGTQYF. In DNA, the CDR3 is TGTGCCAGCAGCCCCGGGGCCATGGGGACCCAGTACTTC.

With regard to this clonotype: Possible read error: a much larger clone is one base away. CDR3: CASSRPTGLNYGYTF. CDR3 DNA sequence: TGTGCCAGCAGCCGCCCCACAGGGTTGAACTATGGCTACACCTTC. V gene TRBV11-2 combines with J gene TRBJ1-2, with D perhaps TRBD1 (6 bases). CDR1 SGHAT and CDR2 FQNNGV come from the germline V gene. The CDR3 extends over 15 amino acids. V lost 5 bases to trimming and J lost 2 bases, with 15 bases between them.

The chain combines TRBV7-9 with TRBJ2-2, with D possibly TRBD1 on 6 matching bases. Germline CDR1 is SEHNR and CDR2 is FQNEAQ (reference sequence). Trimming left V 5 bases short and J 3 bases short, with 19 bases between. The CDR3 extends over 17 amino acids. For the CDR3, the DNA is TGTGCCAGCAGCCTTAGCCCAAAGACAGGCGACACCGGGGAGCTGTTTTTT. As protein: CASSLSPKTGDTGELFF.

The chain is built from TRBV5-1 and TRBJ2-2, with 7 bases identical to TRBD2. Germline V gene data show CDR1 as SGHRS and CDR2 as YFSETQ. V lost 2 bases to trimming and J lost 5 bases; unmatched junction nucleotides: 6. The CDR3 extends over 15 amino acids. CDR3 DNA: TGCGCCAGCAGCTTTCGGCTAGCGGAAACCGGGGAGCTGTTTTTT. Protein sequence: CASSFRLAETGELFF.

This clonotype occurred many times. The chain employs TRBV28 and TRBJ2-7; perhaps TRBD1 as D (6 bases). This CDR3 is 14 amino acids long. The V end was cut by 3 bases, the J end by 2 bases, with 11 bases between. Germline values: CDR1 MDHEN, CDR2 SYDVKM. In DNA, the CDR3 is TGTGCCAGCAGTTTCCATCAGGGGACCTACGAGCAGTACTTC. It yields the protein CASSFHQGTYEQYF.

This clonotype was recorded a few times. The rearrangement joins TRBV20-1 to TRBJ1-5, with D maybe TRBD1 (5 bases). The CDR3 is 13 residues long. Germline V lookup: CDR1 DFQATT, CDR2 SNEGSKA (reference sequence). The germline V and J ends were trimmed by 3 bases and 3 bases, with 9 bases remaining between them. CDR3 nucleotide sequence: TGCAGTGCTAGTCGGGGCCCCAATCAGCCCCAGCATTTT. Its protein is CSASRGPNQPQHF.

V is TRBV30 and J is TRBJ1-1, with TRBD1 matching 8 bases. The germline V gene encodes CDR1 GTSNPN and CDR2 SVGIG (reference sequence). This CDR3 comprises 16 residues. J gave up 0 bases and V 2 bases, and 8 bases lay outside the gene matches. The CDR3 sequence is CAWSWDRLKMNTEAFF. The CDR3 DNA sequence: TGTGCCTGGAGTTGGGACAGGCTCAAAATGAACACTGAAGCTTTCTTT. Based on the CDR3 plus reference TRBV30 and TRBJ1-1, the full variable domain is SQTIHQWPATLVQPVGSPLSLECTVEGTSNPNLYWYRQAAGRGLQLLFYSVGIGQISSEVPQNLSASRPQDRQFILSSKKLLLSDSGFYLCAWSWDRLKMNTEAFFGQGTRLTVV.

On this clonotype itself: A much more abundant neighbour one base away suggests this may be a read error. This chain connects TRBV28 to TRBJ1-2, with D uncertain. The CDR3 is 15 residues long. Germline-derived CDR1 and CDR2 are MDHEN and SYDVKM. DNA of the CDR3: TGTGCCAGCAGTTATCCCCGAGGAGGGTACTATGACTACACCTTC. This translates into CASSYPRGGYYDYTF.

The chain uses TRBV6-1 and TRBJ1-1; 11 nucleotides align to TRBD1. CDR1 and CDR2 (germline): MNHNS, SASEGT. Trimming took 5 bases from V and 4 from J; bases not matched to a gene: 6. The CDR3 sequence is 15 residues long. CDR3 coding DNA: TGTGCCAGCAGTACACCCGGGACAGGGGGCACTGAAGCTTTCTTT. It specifies CASSTPGTGGTEAFF.

This clonotype was counted only a few times. V gene TRBV6-1 combines with J gene TRBJ2-7, with 7 bases matching TRBD2. This CDR3 comprises 20 residues. Germline values: CDR1 MNHNS, CDR2 SASEGT. The J segment lost 1 base and the V segment lost 6 bases, leaving 24 bases of the junction unmatched. This CDR3 reads CASRPLSGTGRLAVSYEQYF. The CDR3 region has the DNA TGTGCCAGCAGACCCCTCTCCGGGACTGGGCGGCTAGCGGTATCCTACGAGCAGTACTTC.

This chain uses TRBV10-1 with TRBJ2-7, with D unresolved. The V gene's germline CDR1 is WNHNN and CDR2 SYGVQD (reference sequence). Between the trimmed V and J ends, which lost 0 bases and 2 bases, there was a span of 8 bases. The CDR3 is made up of 14 amino acids. CDR3 region: CASSESIDPYEQYF. The CDR3, as DNA: TGCGCCAGCAGTGAGTCGATCGACCCCTACGAGCAGTACTTC.

This clonotype was counted once. This rearrangement joins TRBV10-3 to TRBJ1-4; D is unclear. The CDR3 runs to 13 residues. Germline V gene lookup returns CDR1 ENHRY and CDR2 SYGVKD. V was trimmed by 7 bases and J by 2 bases, leaving 8 bases between them. This CDR3 reads CAINSRTNEKLFF. CDR3 DNA sequence: TGTGCCATCAACAGTCGCACTAATGAAAAACTGTTTTTT.

This clonotype appeared once. The chain employs TRBV2 and TRBJ1-3, with D uncertain. Trimming cost V 6 bases and J 7 bases, with 19 bases left between them. Germline V CDR1 and CDR2: SNHLY, FYNNEI. This CDR3 comprises 15 residues. CDR3 in amino acids: CASRNAGADGNTIYF. CDR3 DNA: TGTGCCAGCAGAAACGCGGGCGCGGATGGTAACACCATATATTTT.

The chain is built from TRBV12-3 or TRBV12-4 and TRBJ2-2, with unresolved D. The CDR3 loop spans 16 amino acids. The germline V and J ends were trimmed by 3 bases and 5 bases, with 16 bases remaining between them. The CDR3, as DNA: TGTGCCAGCAGTTTGAAAGGCGGAGCCGGAACCGGGGAGCTGTTTTTT. This encodes CASSLKGGAGTGELFF.